The 17 T cell receptor beta chains below come from one sample, sequenced in a study of T cells after yellow fever vaccination. TCRdb analysed the 5' RACE reads with MiXCR anew, one entry per CDR3 protein. The sample lists over 65,000 distinct CDR3 sequences, approximately 12% seen once, with about 26% in the top ten. The sample here was CD8+ T cells not binding an NS4B(214-222) dextramer, sorted from PBMCs, taken less than 25 days after the first yellow fever vaccination. The origin of the receptors is a man younger than 35 who received the YFV17D yellow fever vaccine.

The V call is TRBV6-5, the J call TRBJ1-4; a weak D match, TRBD1 (6 bases). From germline, CDR1 is MNHEY and CDR2 SVGAGI. The CDR3 is made up of 14 amino acids. V was shortened by 2 bases and J by 7 bases, with 11 bases between the two germline ends. The CDR3 protein is CASSYMGGSEKLFF. The CDR3 coding sequence is TGTGCCAGCAGTTACATGGGGGGCAGTGAAAAACTGTTTTTT.

This chain connects TRBV27 to TRBJ1-2; 7 positions agree with TRBD1. The CDR3 sequence is 13 residues long. V lost 7 bases and J lost 4; bases outside the gene matches: 6. CDR1 MNHEY and CDR2 SMNVEV come from the germline V gene (reference sequence). The CDR3 DNA follows: TGTGCCAGCAAAGGGGGCCCAACCTATGGCTACACCTTC. This gives the protein CASKGGPTYGYTF.

This clonotype has just a few counts. The chain has TRBV29-1 and TRBJ2-3, with 9 bases matching TRBD2. V trimming: 5 bases; J trimming: 4 bases; junction bases outside the gene matches: 13. The CDR3 covers 16 residues. The germline gives CDR1 SQVTM, CDR2 ANQGSEA. CDR3 protein: CSVRGLVRGGADTQYF. The CDR3 DNA is TGCAGCGTTCGCGGTCTAGTGCGGGGGGGCGCAGATACGCAGTATTTT.

This chain uses TRBV4-3 with TRBJ2-1; 11 bases are shared with TRBD2. The trim removed 3 bases at V and 1 base at J, leaving 2 bases unmatched. Germline V CDR1 and CDR2: LGHNA, YSLEER. This CDR3 comprises 16 residues. The CDR3 sequence is CASSHRLAGSYNEQFF. The CDR3 coding sequence is TGCGCCAGCAGCCATCGACTAGCGGGGTCCTACAATGAGCAGTTCTTC.

V is TRBV21-1 and J is TRBJ2-7. TRBV21-1 is described as a pseudogene. The CDR3 is 11 residues long. Written as DNA, the CDR3 is TGTGCCAGCAGCGCAACCTACGAGCAGTACTTC. This sequence encodes CASSATYEQYF.

This clonotype was counted between two and nine times. The rearrangement joins TRBV4-1 to TRBJ2-7; TRBD2 might be the D (6 bases). V lost 1 base, J lost 5 bases, and 12 bases lay in between. The germline CDR1 and CDR2 sequences are MGHRA and YSYEKL. This CDR3 has 14 amino acids. DNA for the CDR3: TGCGCCAGCAGCCAAGGGGGGAGGAGGGACGAGCAGTACTTC. Translation: CASSQGGRRDEQYF.

The rearrangement links TRBV7-9 to TRBJ2-1; D possibly corresponds to TRBD1 (6 bases). Germline V gene data show CDR1 as SEHNR and CDR2 as FQNEAQ (reference sequence). The V gene lost 6 bases and the J gene lost 0 bases, with 9 bases spanning the gap. The CDR3 extends over 14 amino acids. The DNA of the CDR3 is TGTGCCAGCAGAGGGACAAGCTCCTACAATGAGCAGTTCTTC. Its translation is CASRGTSSYNEQFF.

The rearrangement uses TRBV12-3 or TRBV12-4 and TRBJ2-1; D assignment may be TRBD1 or TRBD2 (5 bases each). The CDR3 has 15 residues. The V and J ends lost 7 bases and 8 bases respectively, with 21 bases between them. The DNA for the CDR3 is TGTGCCAGCACCCTGGGACGGCCGGCGGTCGATGAGCAGTTCTTC. Its protein is CASTLGRPAVDEQFF.

The rearrangement joins TRBV7-9 to TRBJ2-2; possibly TRBD1 for D (5 bases). Germline assignment: CDR1 SEHNR and CDR2 FQNEAQ (reference sequence). Trimming removed 5 bases from V and 5 bases from J, with 15 bases in between. The length of the CDR3 is 15 residues. CDR3 region: CASSPLTQGTGELFF. DNA for the CDR3: TGTGCCAGCAGCCCGCTGACCCAGGGAACCGGGGAGCTGTTTTTT.

The V gene is TRBV15, the J gene TRBJ1-5, with a tentative D call TRBD1 (5 bases). Germline CDR1 reads LNHNV; CDR2 reads YYDKDF (reference sequence). The V gene lost 9 bases and the J gene lost 0 bases, with 12 bases spanning the gap. The CDR3 totals 14 residues. For the CDR3, the DNA is TGTGCCACTAGGGACCGTTATAGCAATCAGCCCCAGCATTTT. It yields the protein CATRDRYSNQPQHF. Full variable domain (rest looked up from reference TRBV15 and TRBJ1-5): DAMVIQNPRYQVTQFGKPVTLSCSQTLNHNVMYWYQQKSSQAPKLLFHYYDKDFNNEADTPDNFQSRRPNTSFCFLDIRSPGLGDTAMYLCATRDRYSNQPQHFGDGTRLSIL.

In its sample, this clonotype was seen a few times. The chain is built from TRBV18 and TRBJ1-1; tentatively, D is TRBD1 (5 bases). The CDR3 totals 14 residues. Germline values: CDR1 KGHSH, CDR2 LQKENI. V dropped 3 bases and J dropped 3 bases, with 11 bases sitting between them. As DNA, the CDR3 is TGTGCCAGCTCACCCCCCAGGGAGGACACTGAAGCTTTCTTT. This gives the protein CASSPPREDTEAFF.

This rearrangement joins TRBV27 to TRBJ1-2; 7 bases map to TRBD1. Germline V lookup: CDR1 MNHEY, CDR2 SMNVEV (reference sequence). The CDR3 runs 13 residues. V shed 6 bases and J 4 bases; nucleotides not matched to a gene: 5. In DNA form, the CDR3 reads TGTGCCAGCAGCCACGAGGGGGCCTATGGCTACACCTTC. Translating it yields CASSHEGAYGYTF.

The CDR3 loop reads CASSTATRVETQYF. CDR3 nucleotide sequence: TGTGCCAGCAGCACCGCCACCAGGGTGGAGACCCAGTACTTC. The chain joins TRBV7-6 to TRBJ2-5; the D gene is possibly TRBD1 (5 bases). This CDR3 region has 14 residues. The V end lost 5 bases, the J end lost 5 bases, and 15 bases lay between the germline ends. Per the germline V gene, CDR1 is SGHVS and CDR2 is FNYEAQ.

This clonotype was found a few times. The genes are TRBV11-2 and TRBJ2-3; 9 bases map to TRBD1. After removal of 0 bases from V and 1 base from J, the junction contained 2 bases not matched to a gene. The length of the CDR3 is 16 residues. CDR1 and CDR2 from the germline V gene are SGHAT and FQNNGV. The CDR3 DNA follows: TGTGCCAGCAGCTTAGATACAGGGGGCCGCACAGATACGCAGTATTTT. Translating gives CASSLDTGGRTDTQYF.

V usage is TRBV28 and J usage is TRBJ2-4; 8 bases agree with TRBD2. The CDR3 is 16 residues long. CDR1 is MDHEN, CDR2 SYDVKM, per germline. With V trimmed by 0 bases and J by 3 bases, 4 bases remained unmatched. The CDR3 coding sequence is TGTGCCAGCAGTTTATGGAGCGGGGGAGGCAAAAACATTCAGTACTTC. Residues: CASSLWSGGGKNIQYF.

The chain recombines TRBV27 with TRBJ1-1, with unresolved D. There are 13 residues in the CDR3. The V and J ends lost 4 bases and 2 bases respectively, with 8 bases between them. Germline V lookup: CDR1 MNHEY, CDR2 SMNVEV (reference sequence). The CDR3 spells CASSSWENTEAFF. CDR3 DNA: TGTGCCAGCAGTTCCTGGGAAAACACTGAAGCTTTCTTT.

The chain uses TRBV6-1 and TRBJ1-5; D unclear. This CDR3 is 15 amino acids long. Between the trimmed V and J ends, which lost 4 bases and 1 base, there was a span of 11 bases. CDR1 MNHNS and CDR2 SASEGT come from the germline V gene. CDR3 nucleotide sequence: TGTGCCAGCAGTGCCGGGAGAGTGAGCAATCAGCCCCAGCATTTT. Residues: CASSAGRVSNQPQHF.